This T cell receptor (beta chain) was obtained from a study of T-cell memory formation after mild COVID-19. The V and J ends lost 2 bases and 0 bases respectively, with 21 bases between them. Germline values: CDR1 SNHLY, CDR2 FYNNEI. The CDR3 is 19 amino acids. This clonotype was found many times. 5'RACE with constant-segment primers built TCRalpha and TCRbeta cDNA libraries with UMIs. From the 5' RACE reads, TCRdb called clonotypes with MiXCR, one entry per CDR3 protein. Of approximately 300,000 distinct CDR3 sequences in the sample, approximately 15% were seen once. The sample taken for sequencing was PBMCs or a T cell subset sorted from them (not recorded which). The TCR comes from a man aged 18 to 29 who had mild COVID-19 (a few samples of this study predate the infection). Cell type and time point are not known. V gene TRBV2 combines with J gene TRBJ2-3; D is possibly TRBD2 (5 bases). As DNA, the CDR3 is TGTGCCAGCAGTGAACGGGCCGGGATCTCAACCCCTAGCACAGATACGCAGTATTTT. This translates into CASSERAGISTPSTDTQYF.